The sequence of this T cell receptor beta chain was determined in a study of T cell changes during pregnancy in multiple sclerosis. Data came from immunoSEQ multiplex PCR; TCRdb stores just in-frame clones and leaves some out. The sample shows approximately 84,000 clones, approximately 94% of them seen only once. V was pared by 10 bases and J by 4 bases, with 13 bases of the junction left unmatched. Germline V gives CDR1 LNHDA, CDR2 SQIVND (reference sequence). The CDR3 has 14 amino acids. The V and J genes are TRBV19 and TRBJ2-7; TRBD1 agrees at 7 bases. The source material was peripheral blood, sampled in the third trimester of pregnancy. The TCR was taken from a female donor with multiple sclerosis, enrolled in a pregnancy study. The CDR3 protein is CANPGRGRVYEQYF. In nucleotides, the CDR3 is TGTGCCAACCCTGGTAGGGGGCGCGTGTACGAGCAGTACTTC.